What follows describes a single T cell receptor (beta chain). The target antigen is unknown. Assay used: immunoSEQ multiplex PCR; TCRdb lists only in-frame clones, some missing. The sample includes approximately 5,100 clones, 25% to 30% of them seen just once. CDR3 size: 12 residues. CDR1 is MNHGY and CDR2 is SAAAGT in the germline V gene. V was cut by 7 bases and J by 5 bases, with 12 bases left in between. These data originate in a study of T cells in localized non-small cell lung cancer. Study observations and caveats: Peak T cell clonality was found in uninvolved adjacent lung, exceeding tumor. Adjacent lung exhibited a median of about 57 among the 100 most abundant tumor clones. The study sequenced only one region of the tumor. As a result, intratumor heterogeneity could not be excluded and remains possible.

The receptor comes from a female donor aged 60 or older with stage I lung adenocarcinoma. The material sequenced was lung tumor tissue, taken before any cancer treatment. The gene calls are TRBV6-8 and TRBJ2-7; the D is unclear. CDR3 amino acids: CASIGVSHEQYF. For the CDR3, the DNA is TGTGCCAGCATTGGGGTGTCCCACGAGCAGTACTTC.